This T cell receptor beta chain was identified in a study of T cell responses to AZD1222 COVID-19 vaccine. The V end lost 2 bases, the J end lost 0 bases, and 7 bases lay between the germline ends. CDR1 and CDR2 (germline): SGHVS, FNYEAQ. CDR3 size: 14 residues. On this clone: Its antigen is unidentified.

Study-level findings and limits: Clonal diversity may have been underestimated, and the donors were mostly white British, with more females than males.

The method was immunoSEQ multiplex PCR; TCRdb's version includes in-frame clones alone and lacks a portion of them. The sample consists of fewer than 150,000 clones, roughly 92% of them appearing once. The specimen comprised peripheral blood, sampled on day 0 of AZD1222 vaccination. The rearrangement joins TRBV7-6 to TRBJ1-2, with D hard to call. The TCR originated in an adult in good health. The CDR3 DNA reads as TGTGCCAGCAGCTTAAATACGGCTAACTATGGCTACACCTTC. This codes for CASSLNTANYGYTF.